Presented here are 5 T cell receptor beta chains from one specimen sequenced in a study of blood T cell repertoires in COVID-19. Sequencing used immunoSEQ multiplex PCR; TCRdb keeps in-frame clones, though not all of them. Of 150,000 or so clones in the sample, about 89% were seen once. The specimen sequenced was peripheral blood. The receptors were sampled from a man aged 80 or over with acute or convalescent COVID-19.

The chain employs TRBV5-8 and TRBJ1-2; TRBD1 might be the D (5 bases). The V gene lost 0 bases and the J gene lost 4 bases, with 10 bases spanning the gap. CDR1 and CDR2 from the germline V gene are SGHTS and YDEGEE. This CDR3 spans 14 amino acids. CDR3 bases: TGTGCCAGCAGCTTGGCCCGGGGGGTCTATGGCTACACCTTC. Translating it yields CASSLARGVYGYTF.

V gene TRBV3-1 (or the pseudogene TRBV3-2) combines with J gene TRBJ2-7; D might be TRBD1 (5 bases). The germline V and J ends were trimmed by 0 bases and 5 bases, with 17 bases remaining between them. CDR1 is LGHDT and CDR2 is YNNKEL in the germline V gene (reference sequence). This CDR3 is built from 16 residues. CDR3: CASSQEGLGQGHEQYF. The DNA of the CDR3 is TGTGCCAGCAGCCAAGAGGGTCTAGGCCAGGGCCACGAGCAGTACTTC.

V gene TRBV11-2 combines with J gene TRBJ2-1, with a tentative D call TRBD2 (6 bases). With 0 bases removed from V and 3 bases from J, the gap between germline ends came to 12 bases. CDR1 and CDR2 (germline): SGHAT, FQNNGV. The CDR3 covers 16 residues. The CDR3 DNA reads as TGTGCCAGCAGCTTAGATCTCGTGACTAGCTACAATGAGCAGTTCTTC. This sequence encodes CASSLDLVTSYNEQFF.

The rearrangement links TRBV6-2 or TRBV6-3 to TRBJ2-3, with D possibly TRBD1 on 7 matching bases. The CDR3 has 14 amino acids. Germline lookup yields CDR1 MNHEY and CDR2 SVGEGT. Trimming stripped 4 bases from V and 3 bases from J, with 11 bases between. CDR3 coding DNA: TGTGCCAGCAGTTGGCAGGGGGGTACAGATACGCAGTATTTT. Translated, it gives CASSWQGGTDTQYF.

This clone was found once. This chain uses TRBV10-3 with TRBJ2-1, with a tentative D call TRBD1 (5 bases). Germline V gene sequence: CDR1 ENHRY, CDR2 SYGVKD. The ends were cut back, 3 bases at V and 10 bases at J, with 13 bases in the middle. The CDR3 is 13 amino acids. CDR3 in DNA: TGTGCCATCAGTGACGGACAAACTCCAGAGCAGTTCTTC. Protein product: CAISDGQTPEQFF.